Here is one T cell receptor beta chain with its context. What it binds is unknown. The data stem from a study of cytomegalovirus exposure and HLA in healthy donors. Findings of the study overall: Association of a missense DCLRE1C variant with TCR beta V- and J-gene trimming was reported in a later analysis.

CDR1 MDHEN and CDR2 SYDVKM come from the germline V gene. V lost 5 bases, J lost 2 bases, and 11 bases stayed unmatched. This CDR3 has 17 amino acids. Though probably carrying unrecorded immune exposures, donors were nominally healthy at sampling. The PCR made use of 60 Vbeta and 13 Jbeta primers. Sequencing was performed with immunoSEQ multiplex PCR; in TCRdb, only in-frame clones are kept and a portion is missing. The table includes under 200,000 clones, 65% to 85% detected once. The gene calls are TRBV28 and TRBJ2-5; TRBD1 agrees at 10 bases. The origin of this receptor is a man aged 55 to 70 in good health and CMV-seronegative. The sequencing input was PBMCs. For the CDR3, the DNA is TGTGCCAGCAGTCCTCGACAGGGGGCGTCAAGGCAAGAGACCCAGTACTTC. Amino acids: CASSPRQGASRQETQYF. Based on the CDR3 plus reference TRBV28 and TRBJ2-5, the full variable domain is DVKVTQSSRYLVKRTGEKVFLECVQDMDHENMFWYRQDPGLGLRLIYFSYDVKMKEKGDIPEGYSVSREKKERFSLILESASTNQTSMYLCASSPRQGASRQETQYFGPGTRLLVL.